This section outlines one TCR beta chain sequence together with its context. TCRdb used MiXCR to reprocess the RT-PCR reads, holding one entry per CDR3 protein. This table holds about 610,000 distinct CDR3 sequences, 12% to 15% found once. The CDR3 consists of 14 residues. Germline V lookup: CDR1 MNHEY, CDR2 SVGEGT. The V gene lost 5 bases and the J gene lost 4 bases, with 14 bases spanning the gap. This sample is part of a study of response to subunit inactivated influenza vaccine. Here the sequenced sample was PBMCs from blood, taken approximately 12 days after vaccination. V gene TRBV6-2 or TRBV6-3 combines with J gene TRBJ1-2, with D tentatively TRBD1 (5 bases). The TCR comes from a man between 50 and 59 years old who received an inactivated influenza vaccine. The CDR3 DNA reads as TGTGCCAGCAGTCTATACAGGAGAGGCTATGGCTACACCTTC. Amino acids: CASSLYRRGYGYTF.